The clone carrying this TCR beta chain showed up many times. The data were obtained in a study of T-cell reconstitution after alpha-beta-depleted transplantation in children. Unique molecular identifiers were built into the TCRbeta library. Via MiXCR, TCRdb re-called the PCR reads, giving one row per CDR3 protein. The sample lists 300,000 or so distinct CDR3 sequences, 9.9% occurring once. Germline V gene sequence: CDR1 DFQATT, CDR2 SNEGSKA (reference sequence). V was clipped by 0 bases and J by 1 base, with 19 bases between them. The CDR3 totals 18 residues. The chain couples TRBV20-1 to TRBJ2-1; TRBD2 might be the D (5 bases). The receptor's source is a human donor who donated a stem cell graft to a child with SCID. Here the sequenced sample was PBMCs from the stem cell graft donor, taken from the stem cell graft. CDR3 nucleotides: TGCAGTGCTAGAGATCCCTCAAGGGCTAGCCTTTCCTACAATGAGCAGTTCTTC. Translated: CSARDPSRASLSYNEQFF.